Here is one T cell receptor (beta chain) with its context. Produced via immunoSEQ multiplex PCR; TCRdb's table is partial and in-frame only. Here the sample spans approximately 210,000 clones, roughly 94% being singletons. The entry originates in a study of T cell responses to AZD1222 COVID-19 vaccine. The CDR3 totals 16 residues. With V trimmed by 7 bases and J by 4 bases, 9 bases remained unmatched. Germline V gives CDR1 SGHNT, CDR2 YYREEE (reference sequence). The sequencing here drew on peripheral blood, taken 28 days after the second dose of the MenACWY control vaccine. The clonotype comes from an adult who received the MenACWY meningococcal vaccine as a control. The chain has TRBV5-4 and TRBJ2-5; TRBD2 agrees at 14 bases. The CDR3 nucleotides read TGTGCCAGCGGGAGGATGGGGACTAGCGGGAGAGAGACCCAGTACTTC. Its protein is CASGRMGTSGRETQYF. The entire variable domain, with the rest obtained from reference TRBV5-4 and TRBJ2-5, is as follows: ETGVTQSPTHLIKTRGQQVTLRCSSQSGHNTVSWYQQALGQGPQFIFQYYREEENGRGNFPPRFSGLQFPNYSSELNVNALELDDSALYLCASGRMGTSGRETQYFGPGTRLLVL.